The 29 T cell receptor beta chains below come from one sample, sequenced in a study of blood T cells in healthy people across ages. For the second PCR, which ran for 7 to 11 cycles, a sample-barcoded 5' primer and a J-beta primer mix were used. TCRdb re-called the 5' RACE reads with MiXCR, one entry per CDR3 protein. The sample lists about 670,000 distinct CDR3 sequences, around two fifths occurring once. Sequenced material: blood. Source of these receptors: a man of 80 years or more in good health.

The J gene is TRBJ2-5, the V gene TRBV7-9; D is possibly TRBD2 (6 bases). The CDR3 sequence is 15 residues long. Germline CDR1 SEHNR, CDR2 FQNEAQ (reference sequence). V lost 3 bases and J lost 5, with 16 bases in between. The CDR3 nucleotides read TGTGCCAGCAGCTTCGGGGGAGTCCTCCCCGAGACCCAGTACTTC. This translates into CASSFGGVLPETQYF. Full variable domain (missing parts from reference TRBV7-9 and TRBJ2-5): DTGVSQNPRHKITKRGQNVTFRCDPISEHNRLYWYRQTLGQGPEFLTYFQNEAQLEKSRLLSDRFSAERPKGSFSTLEIQRTEQGDSAMYLCASSFGGVLPETQYFGPGTRLLVL.

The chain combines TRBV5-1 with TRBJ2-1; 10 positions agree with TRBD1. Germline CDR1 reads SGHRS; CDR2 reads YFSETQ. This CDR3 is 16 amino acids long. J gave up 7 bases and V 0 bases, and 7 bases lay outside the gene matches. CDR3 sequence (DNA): TGCGCCAGCAGCTTGGAAAGTGGGACAGGGGTAAATGAGCAGTTCTTC. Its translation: CASSLESGTGVNEQFF.

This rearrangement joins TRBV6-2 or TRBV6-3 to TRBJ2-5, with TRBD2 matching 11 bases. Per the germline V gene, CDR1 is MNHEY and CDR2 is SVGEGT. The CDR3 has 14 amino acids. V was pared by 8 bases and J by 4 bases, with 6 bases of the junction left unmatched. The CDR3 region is CASLTSGRRETQYF. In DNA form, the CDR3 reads TGTGCCAGCCTAACTAGCGGGAGAAGAGAGACCCAGTACTTC.

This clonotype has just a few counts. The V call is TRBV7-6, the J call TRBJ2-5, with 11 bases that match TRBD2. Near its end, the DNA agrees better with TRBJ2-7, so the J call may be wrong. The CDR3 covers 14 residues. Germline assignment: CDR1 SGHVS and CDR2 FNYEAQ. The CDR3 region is CASSNTSGGYEQYF. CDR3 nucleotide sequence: TGTGCCAGCAGCAACACTAGCGGGGGTTACGAGCAGTACTTC.

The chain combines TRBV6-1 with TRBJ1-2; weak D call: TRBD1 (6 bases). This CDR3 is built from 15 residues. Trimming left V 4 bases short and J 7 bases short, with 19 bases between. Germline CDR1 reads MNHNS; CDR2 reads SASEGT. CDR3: CASSAGILKGGGYTF. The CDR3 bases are TGTGCCAGCAGTGCCGGGATCCTAAAGGGGGGTGGCTACACCTTC.

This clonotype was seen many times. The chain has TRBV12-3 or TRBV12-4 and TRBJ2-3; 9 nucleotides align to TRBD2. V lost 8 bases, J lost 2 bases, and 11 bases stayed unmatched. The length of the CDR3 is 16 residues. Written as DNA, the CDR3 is TGTGCCAGCGCGGACTATAGCGGGAGAAACACAGATACGCAGTATTTT. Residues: CASADYSGRNTDTQYF.

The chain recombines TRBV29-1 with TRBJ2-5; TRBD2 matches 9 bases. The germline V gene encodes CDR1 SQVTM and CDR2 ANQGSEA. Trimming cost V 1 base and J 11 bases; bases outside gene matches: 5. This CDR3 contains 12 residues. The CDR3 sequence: CSVEGSSGGQYF. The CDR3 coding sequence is TGCAGCGTTGAAGGTTCCAGCGGGGGGCAGTACTTC. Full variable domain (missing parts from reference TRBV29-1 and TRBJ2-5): SAVISQKPSRDICQRGTSLTIQCQVDSQVTMMFWYRQQPGQSLTLIATANQGSEATYESGFVIDKFPISRPNLTFSTLTVSNMSPEDSSIYLCSVEGSSGGQYFGPGTRLLVL.

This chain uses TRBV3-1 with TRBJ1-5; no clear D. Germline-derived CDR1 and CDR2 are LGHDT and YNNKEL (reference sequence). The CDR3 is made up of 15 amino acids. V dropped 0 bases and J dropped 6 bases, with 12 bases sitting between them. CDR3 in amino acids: CASSQEGDRPQPQHF. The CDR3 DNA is TGTGCCAGCAGCCAAGAAGGAGACCGCCCTCAGCCCCAGCATTTT. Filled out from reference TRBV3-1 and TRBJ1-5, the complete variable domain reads DTAVSQTPKYLVTQMGNDKSIKCEQNLGHDTMYWYKQDSKKFLKIMFSYNNKELIINETVPNRFSPKSPDKAHLNLHINSLELGDSAVYFCASSQEGDRPQPQHFGDGTRLSIL.

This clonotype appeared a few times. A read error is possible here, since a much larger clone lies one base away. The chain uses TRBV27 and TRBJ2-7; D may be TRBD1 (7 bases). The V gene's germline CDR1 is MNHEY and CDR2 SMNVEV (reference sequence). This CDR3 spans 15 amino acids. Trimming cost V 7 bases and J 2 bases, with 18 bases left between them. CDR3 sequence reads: CASTSDQGGAYEQYF. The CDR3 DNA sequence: TGTGCCAGCACCTCTGACCAGGGGGGAGCCTACGAGCAGTACTTC.

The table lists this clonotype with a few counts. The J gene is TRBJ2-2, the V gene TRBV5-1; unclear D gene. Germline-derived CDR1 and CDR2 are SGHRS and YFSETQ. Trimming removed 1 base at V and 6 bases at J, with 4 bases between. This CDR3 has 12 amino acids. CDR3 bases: TGCGCCAGCAGCTTGCCTCCCGGGGAGCTGTTTTTT. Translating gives CASSLPPGELFF.

The CDR3 DNA reads TGTGCCAGCAGCCACAAGAAGGAGCAGTACTTC. Translating gives CASSHKKEQYF. The chain is built from TRBV3-1 and TRBJ2-5; D is unresolved. There are 11 residues in the CDR3. V lost 3 bases and J 11 bases, leaving 10 bases between the germline ends. In germline, CDR1 is LGHDT, CDR2 YNNKEL (reference sequence).

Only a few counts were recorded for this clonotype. The CDR3 sequence: CASSLGAGEEQYF. CDR3 DNA sequence: TGTGCCAGCAGTTTAGGGGCGGGGGAAGAGCAGTACTTC. The genes are TRBV27 and TRBJ2-5; 7 bases line up with TRBD2. Germline V gives CDR1 MNHEY, CDR2 SMNVEV (reference sequence). This CDR3 spans 13 amino acids. The trim removed 2 bases at V and 11 bases at J, leaving 8 bases unmatched.

The CDR3 loop reads CASRPNGAEQYF. The CDR3 DNA reads as TGTGCCAGCAGGCCGAACGGGGCTGAGCAGTACTTC. This chain uses TRBV6-2 or TRBV6-3 with TRBJ2-5; D possibly matches TRBD1 or TRBD2 (5 bases each). The CDR3 is 12 amino acids. The germline V and J ends were trimmed by 6 bases and 11 bases, with 16 bases remaining between them. Germline V lookup: CDR1 MNHEY, CDR2 SVGEGT.

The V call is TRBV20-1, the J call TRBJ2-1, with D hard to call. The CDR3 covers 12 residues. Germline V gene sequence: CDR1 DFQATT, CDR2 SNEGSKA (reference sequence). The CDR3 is CIAGLLTTEQFF. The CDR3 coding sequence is TGCATTGCCGGGCTCCTAACAACTGAGCAGTTCTTC.

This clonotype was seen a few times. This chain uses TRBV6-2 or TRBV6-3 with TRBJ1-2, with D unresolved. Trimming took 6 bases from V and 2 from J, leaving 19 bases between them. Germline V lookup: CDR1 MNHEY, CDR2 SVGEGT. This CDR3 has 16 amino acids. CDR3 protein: CASRSTREAENYGYTF. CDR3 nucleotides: TGTGCCAGCAGAAGCACCCGGGAGGCGGAAAACTATGGCTACACCTTC.

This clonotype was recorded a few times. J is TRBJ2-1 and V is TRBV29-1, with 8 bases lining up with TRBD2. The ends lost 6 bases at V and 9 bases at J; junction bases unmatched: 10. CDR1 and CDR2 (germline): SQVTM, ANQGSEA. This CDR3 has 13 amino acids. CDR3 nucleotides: TGCAGCGTGGGGACTAGTCCTCCTAGTGAGCAGTTCTTC. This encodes CSVGTSPPSEQFF.

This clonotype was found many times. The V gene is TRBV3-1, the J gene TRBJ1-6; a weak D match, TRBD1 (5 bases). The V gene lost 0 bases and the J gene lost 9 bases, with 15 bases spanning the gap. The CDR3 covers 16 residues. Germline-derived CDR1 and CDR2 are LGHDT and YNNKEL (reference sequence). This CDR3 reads CASSQDLPGVGSPLHF. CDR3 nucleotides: TGTGCCAGCAGCCAAGATCTGCCGGGGGTCGGTTCACCCCTCCACTTT.

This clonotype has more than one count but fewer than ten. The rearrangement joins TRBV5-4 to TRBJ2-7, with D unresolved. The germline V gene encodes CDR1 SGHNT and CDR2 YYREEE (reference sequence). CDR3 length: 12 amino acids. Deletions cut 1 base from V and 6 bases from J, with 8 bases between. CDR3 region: CASSLTPREQYF. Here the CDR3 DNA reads TGTGCCAGCAGCTTGACCCCGCGCGAGCAGTACTTC.

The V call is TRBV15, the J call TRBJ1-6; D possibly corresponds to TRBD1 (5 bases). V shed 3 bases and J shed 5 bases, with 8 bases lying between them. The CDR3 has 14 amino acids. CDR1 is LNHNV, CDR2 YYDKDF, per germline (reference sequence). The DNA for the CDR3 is TGTGCCACCAGCAGGGACATTAATAATTCACCCCTCCACTTT. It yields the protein CATSRDINNSPLHF.

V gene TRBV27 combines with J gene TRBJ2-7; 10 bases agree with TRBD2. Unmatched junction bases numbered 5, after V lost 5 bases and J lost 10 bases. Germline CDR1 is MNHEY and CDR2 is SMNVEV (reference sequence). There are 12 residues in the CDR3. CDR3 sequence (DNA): TGTGCCAGCAGTCCCCAGCGGGGGGGCCAGTACTTC. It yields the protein CASSPQRGGQYF.

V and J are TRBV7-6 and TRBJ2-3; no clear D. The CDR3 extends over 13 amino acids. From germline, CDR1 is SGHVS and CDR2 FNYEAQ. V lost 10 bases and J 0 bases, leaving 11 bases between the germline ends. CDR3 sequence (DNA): TGTGCCACCTCACCCATTAGCACAGATACGCAGTATTTT. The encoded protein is CATSPISTDTQYF. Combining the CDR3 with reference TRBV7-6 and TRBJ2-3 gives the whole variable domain GAGVSQSPRYKVTKRGQDVALRCDPISGHVSLYWYRQALGQGPEFLTYFNYEAQQDKSGLPNDRFSAERPEGSISTLTIQRTEQRDSAMYRCATSPISTDTQYFGPGTRLTVL.

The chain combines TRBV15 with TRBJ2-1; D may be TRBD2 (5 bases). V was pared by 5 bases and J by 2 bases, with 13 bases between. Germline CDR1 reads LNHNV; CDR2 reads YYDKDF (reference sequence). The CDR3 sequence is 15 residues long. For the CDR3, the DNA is TGTGCCACCAGCGGGGTAAACGGGGCCTACAATGAGCAGTTCTTC. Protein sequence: CATSGVNGAYNEQFF.

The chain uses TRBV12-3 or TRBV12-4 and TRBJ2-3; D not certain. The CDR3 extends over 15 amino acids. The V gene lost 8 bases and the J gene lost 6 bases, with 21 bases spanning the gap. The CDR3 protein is CASGTREVAADTQYF. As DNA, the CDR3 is TGTGCCAGCGGCACCAGAGAAGTGGCGGCCGATACGCAGTATTTT.

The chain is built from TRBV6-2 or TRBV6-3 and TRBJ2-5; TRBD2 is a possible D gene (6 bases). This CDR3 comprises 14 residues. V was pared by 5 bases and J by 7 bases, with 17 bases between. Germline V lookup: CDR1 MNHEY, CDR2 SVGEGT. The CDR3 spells CASSAGGGLLTQYF. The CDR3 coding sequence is TGTGCCAGCAGTGCCGGAGGAGGGTTATTGACCCAGTACTTC.

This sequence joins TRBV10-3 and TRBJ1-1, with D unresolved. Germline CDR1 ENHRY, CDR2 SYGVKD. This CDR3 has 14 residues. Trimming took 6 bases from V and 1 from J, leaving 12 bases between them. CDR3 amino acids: CAIRSDNGNTEAFF. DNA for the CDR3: TGTGCCATCAGATCAGACAATGGGAACACTGAAGCTTTCTTT.

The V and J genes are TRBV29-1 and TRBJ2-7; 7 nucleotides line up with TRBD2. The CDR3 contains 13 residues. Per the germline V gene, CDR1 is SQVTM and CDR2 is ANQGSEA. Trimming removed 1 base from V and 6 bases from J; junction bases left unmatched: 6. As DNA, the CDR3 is TGCAGCGTTGAAGGGGGGAGGGCCACCGAGCAGTACTTC. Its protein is CSVEGGRATEQYF.

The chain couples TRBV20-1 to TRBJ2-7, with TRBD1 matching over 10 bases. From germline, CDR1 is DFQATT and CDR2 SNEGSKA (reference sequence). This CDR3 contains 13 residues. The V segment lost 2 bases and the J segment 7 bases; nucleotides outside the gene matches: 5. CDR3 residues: CSARPGQGQEQYF. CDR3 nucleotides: TGCAGTGCTAGACCGGGACAGGGGCAAGAGCAGTACTTC.

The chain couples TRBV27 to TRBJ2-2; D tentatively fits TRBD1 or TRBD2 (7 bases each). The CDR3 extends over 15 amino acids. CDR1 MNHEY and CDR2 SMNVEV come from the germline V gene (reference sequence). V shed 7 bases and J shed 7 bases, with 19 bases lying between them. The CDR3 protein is CASINDRAGVGELFF. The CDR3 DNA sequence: TGTGCCAGCATCAACGACAGGGCGGGGGTCGGGGAGCTGTTTTTT.

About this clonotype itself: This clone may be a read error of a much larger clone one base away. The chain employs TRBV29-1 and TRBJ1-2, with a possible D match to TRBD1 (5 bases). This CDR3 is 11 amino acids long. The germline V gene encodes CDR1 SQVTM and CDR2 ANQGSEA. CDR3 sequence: CSGRGGYGYAF. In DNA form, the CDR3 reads TGCAGCGGCCGGGGCGGTTATGGCTACGCCTTC.